The sequence of this TCR beta chain was determined in a study of blood T cell repertoires in COVID-19. This clone was detected only a few times. Sequenced by immunoSEQ multiplex PCR; TCRdb stores in-frame clones only, minus some. The sample has about 300,000 clones, 85% seen once. The sequence was collected from a human donor in a cohort sampled during active COVID-19. The sequenced sample consisted of peripheral blood.

The CDR3 DNA follows: TGCAGCGTTGGGTCCGGGAGTATTTTGACCGGGGAGCTGTTTTTT. It codes for CSVGSGSILTGELFF. J is TRBJ2-2 and V is TRBV29-1; tentatively, D is TRBD2 (6 bases). The CDR3 is 15 amino acids. The germline V and J ends were trimmed by 4 bases and 5 bases, with 17 bases remaining between them. In germline, CDR1 is SQVTM, CDR2 ANQGSEA.